This passage covers 14 T cell receptor beta chains from one sample sequenced in a study of blood T cell repertoires in COVID-19. This table comes from immunoSEQ multiplex PCR, and its TCRdb copy is limited to in-frame clones, with some not included. The sample includes some 380,000 clones, around 90% seen only once; the top ten take 5% to 8.5%. The sample taken for sequencing was peripheral blood. These receptors all stem from a man younger than 35 with active or convalescent COVID-19.

The chain is built from TRBV9 and TRBJ1-1; TRBD1 is a possible D gene (6 bases). Trimming removed 0 bases at V and 4 bases at J, with 16 bases between. There are 16 residues in the CDR3. Germline loops: CDR1 SGDLS, CDR2 YYNGEE. CDR3: CASSVARNREGTEAFF. CDR3 bases: TGTGCCAGCAGCGTAGCCCGAAACAGGGAAGGCACTGAAGCTTTCTTT.

This clone appeared a single time. In the same sample, other DNA sequences code for this CDR3. The V call is TRBV3-1 (or the pseudogene TRBV3-2), the J call TRBJ1-1; 10 bases fit TRBD1. With 1 base clipped from V and 4 bases from J, the junction kept 0 bases outside the gene matches. This CDR3 comprises 14 residues. Germline loops: CDR1 LGHDT, CDR2 YNNKEL (reference sequence). CDR3 sequence: CASSQGQGATEAFF. In DNA form, the CDR3 reads TGTGCCAGCAGCCAAGGACAGGGGGCCACTGAAGCTTTCTTT.

V gene TRBV6-2 or TRBV6-3 combines with J gene TRBJ2-1; the match to TRBD2 covers 8 bases. Per the germline V gene, CDR1 is MNHEY and CDR2 is SVGEGT. The CDR3 spans 12 residues. V was pared by 4 bases and J by 10 bases, with 3 bases of the junction left unmatched. In DNA, the CDR3 is TGTGCCAGCAGTTTAGCGGGGCGGGAGCAGTTCTTC. Translated, it gives CASSLAGREQFF.

V gene TRBV5-1 combines with J gene TRBJ1-2, with 11 positions matching TRBD1. CDR1 is SGHRS, CDR2 YFSETQ, per germline. This CDR3 comprises 14 residues. V dropped 4 bases and J dropped 6; count of bases not matched to a gene: 5. CDR3 nucleotide sequence: TGCGCCAGCAGCGGGGACAGGGGGAACAATGGCTACACCTTC. Translated: CASSGDRGNNGYTF.

The CDR3: CASRVDRSSYNEQFF. DNA for the CDR3: TGTGCCAGCAGGGTAGACAGGAGCTCCTACAATGAGCAGTTCTTC. The chain carries TRBV6-5 and TRBJ2-1, with D possibly matching TRBD1 (6 bases). CDR3 length: 15 residues. Per the germline V gene, CDR1 is MNHEY and CDR2 is SVGAGI. Trimming removed 6 bases at V and 0 bases at J, with 12 bases between.

The chain carries TRBV19 and TRBJ2-1; D is undetermined. V was clipped by 8 bases and J by 7 bases, with 15 bases between them. Germline assignment: CDR1 LNHDA and CDR2 SQIVND (reference sequence). The CDR3 is made up of 13 amino acids. Here the CDR3 DNA reads TGTGCCAGTGCCATAATCTGGGCTAATGAGCAGTTCTTC. Residues: CASAIIWANEQFF.

The rearrangement joins TRBV10-3 to TRBJ1-3; D gene unclear. The CDR3 has 14 residues. The V gene's germline CDR1 is ENHRY and CDR2 SYGVKD. Trimming cost V 3 bases and J 0 bases, with 6 bases left between them. CDR3 in DNA: TGTGCCATCAGTGAACAGTTCTCTGGAAACACCATATATTTT. Translation: CAISEQFSGNTIYF.

This clone was detected only a few times. V gene TRBV11-2 combines with J gene TRBJ1-3; D is unresolved. The V gene's germline CDR1 is SGHAT and CDR2 FQNNGV. The CDR3 has 11 residues. V dropped 11 bases and J dropped 2 bases, with 7 bases sitting between them. DNA for the CDR3: TGTGCCTGGCAGGCTGGAAACACCATATATTTT. The encoded protein is CAWQAGNTIYF.

This chain connects TRBV5-1 to TRBJ2-7, with D perhaps matching TRBD2 (6 bases). In germline, CDR1 is SGHRS, CDR2 YFSETQ. Trimming removed 5 bases from V and 2 bases from J, with 11 bases in between. This CDR3 has 13 residues. CDR3 sequence reads: CASSGRGAYEQYF. The DNA of the CDR3 is TGCGCCAGCAGTGGGCGGGGAGCCTACGAGCAGTACTTC.

In the case of this clone: Different DNA sequences within this sample yield the same CDR3. The gene calls are TRBV6-6 and TRBJ1-5, with a weak D call TRBD1 (5 bases). Germline CDR1 is MNHNY and CDR2 is SVGAGI (reference sequence). V dropped 2 bases and J dropped 1 base, with 6 bases sitting between them. The CDR3 has 14 residues. The CDR3 protein is CASSYRGSNQPQHF. The CDR3, as DNA: TGTGCCAGCAGTTACCGGGGGAGCAATCAGCCCCAGCATTTT.

The chain couples TRBV4-2 to TRBJ1-1; D might be TRBD1 (5 bases). V lost 4 bases to trimming and J lost 5 bases, with 17 bases between them. In germline, CDR1 is LGHNA, CDR2 YNFKEQ. This CDR3 comprises 15 residues. The CDR3 sequence: CASSPTGGGWTEAFF. The DNA for the CDR3 is TGTGCCAGCAGCCCAACCGGCGGGGGGTGGACTGAAGCTTTCTTT.

This clone has only a few counts. One end of the junction does not line up with germline, which may come from a read error. V usage is TRBV20-1 and J usage is TRBJ2-3; TRBD2 aligns across 12 bases. Germline V gives CDR1 DFQATT, CDR2 SNEGSKA (reference sequence). CDR3 length: 11 residues. The CDR3 nucleotides read TGCAGTGCTTACCGACTAGCGGGAGATCATTTT. It encodes CSAYRLAGDHF.

The V and J genes are TRBV11-2 and TRBJ2-1, with a weak D call TRBD1 (5 bases). CDR1 is SGHAT, CDR2 FQNNGV, per germline. The CDR3 runs 16 residues. V lost 2 bases and J lost 8, with 19 bases in between. CDR3 sequence reads: CASSLPNWYLGDEQFF. The CDR3 DNA reads TGTGCCAGCAGCTTACCTAACTGGTACTTAGGGGATGAGCAGTTCTTC.

This chain uses TRBV6-5 with TRBJ1-2; D not certain. Germline V CDR1 and CDR2: MNHEY, SVGAGI. Trimming stripped 0 bases from V and 0 bases from J, with 11 bases between. CDR3 length equals 16 residues. DNA of the CDR3: TGTGCCAGCAGTTACTCCTTAGGCAGGACTAACTATGGCTACACCTTC. This codes for CASSYSLGRTNYGYTF.